These 29 T cell receptor beta chains were sequenced from one sample in a study of identical twins. MiXCR, applied by TCRdb to the 5' RACE reads, yields one record per CDR3 protein. Of 350,000 to 500,000 distinct CDR3 sequences listed, less than 20% are singletons. Sample: naive T cells sorted from blood. These receptors were obtained from a middle-aged man in good health.

This clonotype was seen a few times. The V and J genes are TRBV30 and TRBJ2-6; D ambiguous. This CDR3 is 13 amino acids long. V was cut by 5 bases and J by 0 bases, with 5 bases left in between. Germline lookup yields CDR1 GTSNPN and CDR2 SVGIG (reference sequence). In DNA, the CDR3 is TGTGCCTGGGGGCGCTCTGGGGCCAACGTCCTGACTTTC. Translated, it gives CAWGRSGANVLTF.

Only a few counts were recorded for this clonotype. V gene TRBV12-3 or TRBV12-4 combines with J gene TRBJ1-3; 8 bases align to TRBD1. The V and J ends lost 3 bases and 15 bases, in that order; junction bases with no gene match: 4. This CDR3 has 11 amino acids. The CDR3 nucleotides read TGTGCCAGCAGTTTCCGGACAGGGTCATATTTT. Protein product: CASSFRTGSYF.

This clonotype was detected only a few times. J is TRBJ2-2 and V is TRBV6-1, with 8 bases lining up with TRBD1. Germline values: CDR1 MNHNS, CDR2 SASEGT. J was trimmed by 0 bases and V by 5 bases; bases with no gene match: 8. The CDR3 has 17 residues. CDR3 nucleotide sequence: TGTGCCAGCAGTCCCCCGCAGGGGGCTGCGAACACCGGGGAGCTGTTTTTT. Its protein product is CASSPPQGAANTGELFF.

The rearrangement uses TRBV5-1 and TRBJ2-1, with 7 bases fitting TRBD2. This CDR3 is built from 14 residues. V shed 0 bases, J shed 15 bases, and the junction held 12 bases outside the gene matches. Germline-derived CDR1 and CDR2 are SGHRS and YFSETQ. The CDR3 region is CASSLDSGGSSPFF. The CDR3 DNA follows: TGCGCCAGCAGCTTGGATTCCGGCGGGAGTAGCCCGTTCTTC. Together with reference TRBV5-1 and TRBJ2-1, the CDR3 gives the full variable domain: KAGVTQTPRYLIKTRGQQVTLSCSPISGHRSVSWYQQTPGQGLQFLFEYFSETQRNKGNFPGRFSGRQFSNSRSEMNVSTLELGDSALYLCASSLDSGGSSPFFGPGTRLTVL.

This clonotype was detected a few times. The chain is built from TRBV20-1 and TRBJ1-1; perhaps TRBD1 as D (5 bases). The CDR3 loop spans 14 amino acids. V lost 2 bases to trimming and J lost 1 base, with 11 bases between them. CDR1 and CDR2 (germline): DFQATT, SNEGSKA (reference sequence). CDR3: CSARQGGPNTEAFF. CDR3 sequence (DNA): TGCAGTGCTAGACAGGGCGGGCCGAACACTGAAGCTTTCTTT.

The table lists this clonotype with many counts. J is TRBJ1-4 and V is TRBV9; maybe TRBD1 (5 bases). CDR1 and CDR2 from the germline V gene are SGDLS and YYNGEE. The V end was cut by 4 bases, the J end by 10 bases, with 20 bases between. The CDR3 sequence is 15 residues long. CDR3 in amino acids: CASSPREGPLGKLFF. DNA of the CDR3: TGTGCCAGCAGCCCGAGGGAGGGGCCCCTAGGAAAACTGTTTTTT.

This clonotype was counted ten times or more. This rearrangement joins TRBV15 to TRBJ2-1, with 8 nucleotides matching TRBD1. Germline V CDR1 and CDR2: LNHNV, YYDKDF (reference sequence). The CDR3 extends over 14 amino acids. V lost 3 bases and J lost 6; bases outside the gene matches: 4. The CDR3 loop reads CATSRDRAVNEQFF. The CDR3 DNA is TGTGCCACCAGCAGGGACAGGGCCGTCAATGAGCAGTTCTTC.

This clonotype was observed at least ten times. The J gene is TRBJ1-6, the V gene TRBV5-1; TRBD1 is a possible D gene (5 bases). The CDR3 is made up of 16 amino acids. Germline V CDR1 and CDR2: SGHRS, YFSETQ. Trimming removed 4 bases from V and 0 bases from J, with 11 bases in between. The CDR3 spells CASSPTETSYNSPLHF. In DNA, the CDR3 is TGCGCCAGCAGCCCGACAGAAACCTCCTATAATTCACCCCTCCACTTT.

This clonotype showed up many times. The chain joins TRBV12-3 or TRBV12-4 to TRBJ1-1; D unresolved. The CDR3 length is 14 residues. Trimming left V 7 bases short and J 0 bases short, with 12 bases between. The CDR3 nucleotides are TGTGCCAGCACTATAGAGGCCGTGAACACTGAAGCTTTCTTT. It translates to CASTIEAVNTEAFF.

Turning to this clonotype: One end of the junction varies from germline; a read error may be responsible. CDR3 sequence reads: CASSSGTPGNEQFF. The CDR3 DNA reads as TGTGCTAGCAGCTCCGGGACACCGGGGAATGAGCAGTTCTTC. The rearrangement uses TRBV7-7 and TRBJ2-1, with D tentatively TRBD1 (6 bases). The CDR3 length is 14 residues. Germline V gene sequence: CDR1 SSHAT, CDR2 FNYEAQ (reference sequence).

This clonotype was detected many times. In DNA, the CDR3 is TGTGCCAGCAGCTTGGTTGCGGGAGTTGTAGAGACCCAGTACTTC. It translates to CASSLVAGVVETQYF. The rearrangement uses TRBV5-6 and TRBJ2-5, with 7 bases aligning to TRBD2. From germline, CDR1 is SGHDT and CDR2 YYEEEE. The ends lost 0 bases at V and 4 bases at J; junction bases unmatched: 6. The CDR3 length is 15 residues. The variable domain in full, with the rest retrieved from reference TRBV5-6 and TRBJ2-5, is DAGVTQSPTHLIKTRGQQVTLRCSPKSGHDTVSWYQQALGQGPQFIFQYYEEEERQRGNFPDRFSGHQFPNYSSELNVNALLLGDSALYLCASSLVAGVVETQYFGPGTRLLVL.

This clonotype was found a few times. This chain connects TRBV20-1 to TRBJ2-7; weak D call: TRBD1 (6 bases). The CDR3 is 12 residues long. The germline V gene encodes CDR1 DFQATT and CDR2 SNEGSKA (reference sequence). V lost 6 bases and J lost 4, with 13 bases in between. The CDR3 DNA follows: TGCAGTGCCGGATCGACAGGATACGAGCAGTACTTC. It specifies CSAGSTGYEQYF.

This clonotype was seen at least ten times. The gene calls are TRBV4-3 and TRBJ2-7, with 11 bases lining up with TRBD1. Trimming at V came to 1 base and at J to 5 bases, leaving 7 bases not matched to a gene. Germline V gives CDR1 LGHNA, CDR2 YSLEER. The CDR3 is made up of 16 amino acids. The CDR3 here is CASSQGDGQGANEQYF. DNA of the CDR3: TGCGCCAGCAGCCAAGGAGACGGACAGGGGGCGAACGAGCAGTACTTC.

The chain couples TRBV24-1 to TRBJ2-2, with 9 nucleotides matching TRBD2. The germline CDR1 and CDR2 sequences are KGHDR and SFDVKD. V shed 1 base, J shed 3 bases, and the junction held 2 bases outside the gene matches. This CDR3 is built from 16 residues. The chain's CDR3 is CATSDLVAGDTGELFF. In DNA form, the CDR3 reads TGTGCCACCAGTGATTTAGTAGCGGGGGACACCGGGGAGCTGTTTTTT.

This clonotype was detected ten times or more. The CDR3 DNA reads TGCGCCAGCAGCGGGGGACTAGAGGTGAATGAGCAGTTCTTC. Protein: CASSGGLEVNEQFF. The chain uses TRBV5-1 and TRBJ2-1, with 8 positions matching TRBD2. With 4 bases clipped from V and 7 bases from J, the junction kept 7 bases outside the gene matches. The germline V gene encodes CDR1 SGHRS and CDR2 YFSETQ. This CDR3 region has 14 residues.

The rearrangement joins TRBV10-3 to TRBJ2-1; TRBD2 matches 8 bases. V was pared by 3 bases and J by 7 bases, with 8 bases of the junction left unmatched. The CDR3 is 15 residues long. Germline V gene sequence: CDR1 ENHRY, CDR2 SYGVKD. As DNA, the CDR3 is TGTGCCATCAGTGAAAGCGGGAGTCAGGGAAATGAGCAGTTCTTC. It is translated as CAISESGSQGNEQFF.

In its sample, this clonotype was seen many times. The V call is TRBV12-3 or TRBV12-4, the J call TRBJ2-1; tentatively, D is TRBD2 (5 bases). The CDR3 extends over 12 amino acids. V gave up 5 bases and J gave up 10 bases, with 12 bases separating them. DNA of the CDR3: TGTGCCAGCAGTCCCACCGGCGGGGAGCAGTTCTTC. As protein: CASSPTGGEQFF.

This clonotype was counted a single time. The chain combines TRBV7-2 with TRBJ2-7; 8 bases match TRBD2. The CDR3 totals 14 residues. V lost 3 bases to trimming and J lost 3 bases; unmatched junction nucleotides: 4. Germline V gives CDR1 SGHTA, CDR2 FQGNSA. CDR3 DNA sequence: TGTGCCAGCAGCTTGAATAGCGGGAACTACGAGCAGTACTTC. Translation: CASSLNSGNYEQYF.

This clonotype was observed many times. The gene calls are TRBV20-1 and TRBJ2-5, with 11 bases that match TRBD2. V shed 1 base, J shed 4 bases, and the junction held 2 bases outside the gene matches. The length of the CDR3 is 14 residues. The germline V gene has CDR1 DFQATT and CDR2 SNEGSKA (reference sequence). Here the CDR3 reads CSARAGLAGETQYF. In nucleotides, the CDR3 is TGCAGTGCTAGAGCCGGACTAGCGGGAGAGACCCAGTACTTC.

This clonotype turned up a few times. This chain uses TRBV5-1 with TRBJ2-3; possibly TRBD2 for D (6 bases). V shed 2 bases and J shed 4 bases, with 8 bases lying between them. This CDR3 region has 13 residues. CDR1 and CDR2 (germline): SGHRS, YFSETQ. CDR3 amino acids: CASSFAGSDTQYF. In DNA, the CDR3 is TGCGCCAGCAGCTTCGCGGGGTCAGATACGCAGTATTTT.

This clonotype has just a few counts. In nucleotides, the CDR3 is TGCAGCGTTGCCGCCGGGAGCACAGATACGCAGTATTTT. Its translation is CSVAAGSTDTQYF. V is TRBV29-1 and J is TRBJ2-3, with D unclear. Trimming stripped 4 bases from V and 0 bases from J, with 8 bases between. The CDR3 covers 13 residues. Per germline, CDR1 SQVTM and CDR2 ANQGSEA.

This clonotype occurred many times. This rearrangement joins TRBV10-3 to TRBJ1-5, with a weak D call TRBD1 (5 bases). V was cut by 3 bases and J by 2 bases, with 8 bases left in between. This CDR3 spans 14 amino acids. CDR1 ENHRY and CDR2 SYGVKD come from the germline V gene. CDR3: CAISELQGNQPQHF. The CDR3 bases are TGTGCCATCAGTGAACTACAGGGCAATCAGCCCCAGCATTTT.

This clonotype has only a few counts. CDR3 nucleotides: TGTGCCAGCAGCTTAAATGCCCTGAATCAGCCCCAGCATTTT. Its translation is CASSLNALNQPQHF. The rearrangement links TRBV11-2 to TRBJ1-5; D gene unclear. Trimming took 2 bases from V and 4 from J, leaving 9 bases between them. CDR1 is SGHAT, CDR2 FQNNGV, per germline. The CDR3 extends over 14 amino acids.

This clonotype occurred many times. This chain connects TRBV2 to TRBJ1-5; D uncertain. CDR1 is SNHLY and CDR2 is FYNNEI in the germline V gene. This CDR3 spans 13 amino acids. Trimming took 7 bases from V and 6 from J, leaving 13 bases between them. The chain's CDR3 is CASTIYPLQPQHF. CDR3 in DNA: TGTGCCAGCACTATATACCCCCTTCAGCCCCAGCATTTT. The full variable domain, in which reference TRBV2 and TRBJ1-5 provide the parts outside the CDR3, is EPEVTQTPSHQVTQMGQEVILRCVPISNHLYFYWYRQILGQKVEFLVSFYNNEISEKSEIFDDQFSVERPDGSNFTLKIRSTKLEDSAMYFCASTIYPLQPQHFGDGTRLSIL.

This clonotype was recorded at least ten times. The gene calls are TRBV5-1 and TRBJ2-1, with TRBD1 identical over 8 bases. V shed 2 bases, J shed 4 bases, and the junction held 8 bases outside the gene matches. The CDR3 covers 16 residues. Germline CDR1 SGHRS, CDR2 YFSETQ. The CDR3 spells CASSLNPGQAYNEQFF. The CDR3 nucleotides are TGCGCCAGCAGCTTAAACCCGGGACAGGCGTACAATGAGCAGTTCTTC.

The V call is TRBV10-3, the J call TRBJ1-2, with unresolved D. CDR3 size: 15 residues. Germline CDR1 is ENHRY and CDR2 is SYGVKD. V lost 0 bases to trimming and J lost 4 bases, with 12 bases between them. The CDR3 sequence is CAISESAGGSYGYTF. The CDR3 DNA sequence: TGTGCCATCAGTGAGTCGGCGGGAGGATCCTATGGCTACACCTTC.

The J gene is TRBJ1-4, the V gene TRBV3-1; no clear D gene. The germline V gene has CDR1 LGHDT and CDR2 YNNKEL (reference sequence). The CDR3 is made up of 13 amino acids. V was trimmed by 1 base and J by 4 bases, leaving 4 bases between them. The CDR3 sequence is CASSQVLNEKLFF. The CDR3, as DNA: TGTGCCAGCAGCCAAGTGCTTAATGAAAAACTGTTTTTT.

CDR3 loop: CASSPLPLGTDTQYF. CDR3 DNA sequence: TGTGCCAGCAGTCCATTGCCATTAGGCACAGATACGCAGTATTTT. This chain connects TRBV28 to TRBJ2-3; no definite D call. This CDR3 has 15 residues. V was clipped by 5 bases and J by 1 base, with 13 bases between them. CDR1 and CDR2 (germline): MDHEN, SYDVKM.

The sample holds a few counts of this clonotype. The chain has TRBV20-1 and TRBJ1-5; 8 bases map to TRBD1. The length of the CDR3 is 13 residues. Losses at the gene ends were 4 bases for V and 4 bases for J; bases not matched to a gene: 3. Germline CDR1 DFQATT, CDR2 SNEGSKA (reference sequence). The CDR3 sequence is CSAKDRDNQPQHF. The CDR3 nucleotides read TGCAGTGCTAAGGACAGGGATAATCAGCCCCAGCATTTT.